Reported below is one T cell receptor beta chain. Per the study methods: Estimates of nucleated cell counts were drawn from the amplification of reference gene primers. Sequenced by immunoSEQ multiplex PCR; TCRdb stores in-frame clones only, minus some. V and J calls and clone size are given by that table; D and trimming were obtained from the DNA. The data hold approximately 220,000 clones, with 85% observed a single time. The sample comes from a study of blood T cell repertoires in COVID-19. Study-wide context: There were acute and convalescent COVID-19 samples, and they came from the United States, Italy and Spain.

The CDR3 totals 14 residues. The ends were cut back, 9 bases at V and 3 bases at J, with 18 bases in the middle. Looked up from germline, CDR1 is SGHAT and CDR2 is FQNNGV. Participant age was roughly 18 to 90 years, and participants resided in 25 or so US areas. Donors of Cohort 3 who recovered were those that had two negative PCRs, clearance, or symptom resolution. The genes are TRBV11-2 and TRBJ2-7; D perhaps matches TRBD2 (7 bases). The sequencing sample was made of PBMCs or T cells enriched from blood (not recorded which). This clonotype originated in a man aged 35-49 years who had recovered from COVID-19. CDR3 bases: TGTGCCAGTGGGGGGGCGGACTCTATCTACGAGCAGTACTTC. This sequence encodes CASGGADSIYEQYF.